This T cell receptor beta chain was profiled in a study of OX40 agonist ivuxolimab in advanced cancers. Looked up from germline, CDR1 is SGHNT and CDR2 is YYREEE (reference sequence). CDR3 length: 14 amino acids. Trimming cost V 1 base and J 4 bases; bases outside gene matches: 2. Sequenced by immunoSEQ multiplex PCR; TCRdb stores in-frame clones only, minus some. Here the sample spans some 31,000 clones, just over 90% being singletons. J is TRBJ2-1 and V is TRBV5-4; 7 nucleotides agree with TRBD2. This sample comprised CD4+ or CD8+ T cells sorted from blood, obtained in a trial of the OX40 agonist ivuxolimab. The sequence was collected from an adult with an advanced solid tumor such as melanoma, head and neck, liver or kidney cancer. In DNA, the CDR3 is TGTGCCAGCAGCTTGCTAGCGGAGTACAATGAGCAGTTCTTC. It yields the protein CASSLLAEYNEQFF.